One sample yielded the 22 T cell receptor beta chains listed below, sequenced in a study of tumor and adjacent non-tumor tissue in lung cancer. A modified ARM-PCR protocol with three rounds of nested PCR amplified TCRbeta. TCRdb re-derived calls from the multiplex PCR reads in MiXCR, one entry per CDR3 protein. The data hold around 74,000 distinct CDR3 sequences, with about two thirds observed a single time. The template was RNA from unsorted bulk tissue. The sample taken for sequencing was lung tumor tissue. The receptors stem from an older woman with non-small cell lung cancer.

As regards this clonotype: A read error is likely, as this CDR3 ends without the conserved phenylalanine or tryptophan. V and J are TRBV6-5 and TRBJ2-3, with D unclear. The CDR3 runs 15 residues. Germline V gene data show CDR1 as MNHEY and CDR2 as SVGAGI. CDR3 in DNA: TGTGCCTGCAGTTACTCGTTTATGAACACAGATACGCAGTATATC. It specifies CACSYSFMNTDTQYI.

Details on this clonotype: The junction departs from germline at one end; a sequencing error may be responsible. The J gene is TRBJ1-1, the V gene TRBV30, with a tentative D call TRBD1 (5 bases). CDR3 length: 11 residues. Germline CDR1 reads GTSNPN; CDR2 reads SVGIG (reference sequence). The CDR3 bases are TGTGTGGGGGAGAGGAACACTGTAGCTTTATTT. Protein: CVGERNTVALF.

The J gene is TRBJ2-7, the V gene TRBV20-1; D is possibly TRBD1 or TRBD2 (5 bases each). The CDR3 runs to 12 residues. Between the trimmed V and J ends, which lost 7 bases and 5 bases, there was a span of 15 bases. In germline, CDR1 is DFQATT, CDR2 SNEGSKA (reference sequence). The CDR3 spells CSGALGENEQYF. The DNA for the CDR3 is TGCAGTGGGGCCCTGGGGGAGAACGAGCAGTACTTC.

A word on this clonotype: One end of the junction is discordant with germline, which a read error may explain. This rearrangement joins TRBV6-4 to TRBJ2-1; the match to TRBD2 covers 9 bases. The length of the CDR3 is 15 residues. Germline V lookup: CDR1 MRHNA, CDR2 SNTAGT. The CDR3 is CTSRAIAGEGNEQFF. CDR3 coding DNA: TGTACCAGCAGAGCTATAGCGGGAGAGGGGAATGAGCAGTTCTTC.

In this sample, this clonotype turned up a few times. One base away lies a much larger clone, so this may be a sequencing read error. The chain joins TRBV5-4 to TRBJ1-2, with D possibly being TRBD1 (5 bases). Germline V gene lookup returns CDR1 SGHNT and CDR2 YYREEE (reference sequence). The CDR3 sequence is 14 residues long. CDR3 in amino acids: CTSSRIGQSYGYTF. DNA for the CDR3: TGTACCAGCAGCAGAATCGGACAAAGCTATGGCTACACCTTC.

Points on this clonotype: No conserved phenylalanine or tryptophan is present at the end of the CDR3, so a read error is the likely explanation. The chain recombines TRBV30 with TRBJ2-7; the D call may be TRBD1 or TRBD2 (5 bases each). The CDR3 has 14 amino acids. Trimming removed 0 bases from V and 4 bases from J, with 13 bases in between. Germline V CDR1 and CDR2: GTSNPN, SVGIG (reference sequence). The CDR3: CAWSVQGEWYEQYL. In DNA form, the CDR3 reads TGTGCCTGGAGTGTACAAGGGGAGTGGTACGAGCAGTACTTA.

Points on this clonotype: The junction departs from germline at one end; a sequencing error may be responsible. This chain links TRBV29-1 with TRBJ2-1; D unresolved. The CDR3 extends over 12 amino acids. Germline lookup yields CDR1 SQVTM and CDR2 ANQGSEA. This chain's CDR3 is CCVDKFYNEQFF. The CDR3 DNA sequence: TGCTGCGTTGATAAGTTCTACAATGAGCAGTTCTTC.

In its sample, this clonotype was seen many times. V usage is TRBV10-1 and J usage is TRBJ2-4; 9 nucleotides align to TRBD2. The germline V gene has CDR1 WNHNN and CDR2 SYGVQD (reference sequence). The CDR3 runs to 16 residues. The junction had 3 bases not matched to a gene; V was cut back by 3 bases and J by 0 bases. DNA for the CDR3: TGCGCCAGCAGTGAAGGGCGGGAGGGAGCCAAAAACATTCAGTACTTC. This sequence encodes CASSEGREGAKNIQYF.

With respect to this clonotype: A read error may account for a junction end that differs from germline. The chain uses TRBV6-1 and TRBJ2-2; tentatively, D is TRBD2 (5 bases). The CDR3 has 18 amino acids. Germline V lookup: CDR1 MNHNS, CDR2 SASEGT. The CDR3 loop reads CASSVDSRTQTVTGELFF. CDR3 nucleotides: TGTGCGAGCAGTGTGGATAGCAGGACTCAGACCGTCACCGGGGAGCTGTTTTTT.

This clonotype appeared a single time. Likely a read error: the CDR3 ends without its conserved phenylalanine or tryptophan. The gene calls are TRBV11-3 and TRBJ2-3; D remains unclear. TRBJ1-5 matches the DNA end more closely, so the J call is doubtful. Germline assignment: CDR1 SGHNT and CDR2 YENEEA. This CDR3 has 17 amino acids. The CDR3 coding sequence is TGTGCCAGCAGCCAATACACCATGGAGGAGAGCACAGATACGCAGCATCTT. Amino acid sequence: CASSQYTMEESTDTQHL.

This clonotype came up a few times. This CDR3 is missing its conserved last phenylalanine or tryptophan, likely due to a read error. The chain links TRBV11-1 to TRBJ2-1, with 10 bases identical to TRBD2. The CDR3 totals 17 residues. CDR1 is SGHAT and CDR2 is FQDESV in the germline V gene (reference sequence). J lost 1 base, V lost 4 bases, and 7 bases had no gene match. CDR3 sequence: CASSSHLAGGSYNEQFL. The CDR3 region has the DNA TGTGCCAGCAGCTCCCATTTAGCGGGGGGTTCCTACAATGAGCAGTTCCTC.

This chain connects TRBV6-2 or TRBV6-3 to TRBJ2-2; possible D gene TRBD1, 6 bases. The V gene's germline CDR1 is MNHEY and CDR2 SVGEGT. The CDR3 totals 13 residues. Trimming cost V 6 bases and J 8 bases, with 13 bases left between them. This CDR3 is CASSMDSTGELFF. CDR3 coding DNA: TGTGCCAGCAGCATGGACAGCACTGGGGAGCTGTTTTTT.

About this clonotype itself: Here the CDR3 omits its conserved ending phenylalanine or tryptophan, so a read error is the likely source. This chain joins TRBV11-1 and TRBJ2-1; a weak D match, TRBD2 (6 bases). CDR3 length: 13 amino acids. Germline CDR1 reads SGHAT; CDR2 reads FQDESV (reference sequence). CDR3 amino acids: CASSPGLVGEQFY. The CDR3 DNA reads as TGCGCCAGCAGCCCGGGACTCGTCGGTGAGCAGTTCTAT.

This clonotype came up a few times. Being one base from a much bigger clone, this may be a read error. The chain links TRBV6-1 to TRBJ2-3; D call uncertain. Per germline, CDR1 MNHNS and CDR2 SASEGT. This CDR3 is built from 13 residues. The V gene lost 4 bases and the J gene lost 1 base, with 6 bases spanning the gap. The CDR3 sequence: CASSGDRTDTQYF. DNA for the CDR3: TGTGCCAGCAGTGGAGACCGCACAGATACGCAGTATTTT.

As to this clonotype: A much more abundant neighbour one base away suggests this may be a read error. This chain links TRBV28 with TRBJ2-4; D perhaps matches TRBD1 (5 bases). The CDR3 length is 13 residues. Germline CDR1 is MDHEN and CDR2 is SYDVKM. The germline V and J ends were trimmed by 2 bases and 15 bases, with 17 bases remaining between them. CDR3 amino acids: CASSLVQGAERYF. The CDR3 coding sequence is TGTGCCAGCAGTTTAGTCCAGGGCGCGGAGCGGTACTTC.

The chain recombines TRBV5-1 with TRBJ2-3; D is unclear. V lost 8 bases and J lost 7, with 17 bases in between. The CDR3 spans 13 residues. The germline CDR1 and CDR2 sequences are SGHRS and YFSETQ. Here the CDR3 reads CARTNWGGYTQYF. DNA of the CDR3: TGCGCCAGGACCAACTGGGGTGGATATACGCAGTATTTT. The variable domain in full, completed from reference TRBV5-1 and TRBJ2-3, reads KAGVTQTPRYLIKTRGQQVTLSCSPISGHRSVSWYQQTPGQGLQFLFEYFSETQRNKGNFPGRFSGRQFSNSRSEMNVSTLELGDSALYLCARTNWGGYTQYFGPGTRLTVL.

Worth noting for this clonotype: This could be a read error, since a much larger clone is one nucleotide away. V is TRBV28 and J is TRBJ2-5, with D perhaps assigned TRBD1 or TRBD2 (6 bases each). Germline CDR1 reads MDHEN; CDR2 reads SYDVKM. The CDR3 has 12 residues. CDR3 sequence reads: CVSTKGGETQYF. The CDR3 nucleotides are TGTGTCAGCACCAAAGGGGGGGAGACCCAGTACTTC.

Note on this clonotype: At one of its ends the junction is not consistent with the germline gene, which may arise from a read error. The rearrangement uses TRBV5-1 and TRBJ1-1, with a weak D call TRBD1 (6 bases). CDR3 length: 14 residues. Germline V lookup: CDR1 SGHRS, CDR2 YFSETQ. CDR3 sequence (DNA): TGCGCCAGCTGCTTGAGGGGACACAACACTGAAGCTTTCTTT. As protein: CASCLRGHNTEAFF.

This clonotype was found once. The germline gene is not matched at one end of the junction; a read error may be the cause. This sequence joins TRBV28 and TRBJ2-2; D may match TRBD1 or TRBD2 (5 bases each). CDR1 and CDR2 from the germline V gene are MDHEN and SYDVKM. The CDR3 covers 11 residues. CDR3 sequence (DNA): TGTGCCAGCAGTTCCATGGGGGAGCTGGTTTTT. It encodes CASSSMGELVF.

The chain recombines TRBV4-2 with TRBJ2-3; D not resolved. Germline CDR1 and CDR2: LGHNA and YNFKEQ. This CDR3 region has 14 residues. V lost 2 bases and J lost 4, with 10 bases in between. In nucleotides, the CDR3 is TGTGCCAGCAGCCAATATCTTACCGCAGATACGCAGTATTTT. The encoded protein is CASSQYLTADTQYF.

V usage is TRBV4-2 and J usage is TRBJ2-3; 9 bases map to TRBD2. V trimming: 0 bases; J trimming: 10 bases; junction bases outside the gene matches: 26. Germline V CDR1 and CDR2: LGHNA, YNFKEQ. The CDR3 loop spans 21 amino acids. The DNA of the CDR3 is TGTGCCAGCAGCCAAGAATGGAGTAGCGGGAGAAAGGGCGCCTTTTTCGATGCGCAGTATTTT. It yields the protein CASSQEWSSGRKGAFFDAQYF.

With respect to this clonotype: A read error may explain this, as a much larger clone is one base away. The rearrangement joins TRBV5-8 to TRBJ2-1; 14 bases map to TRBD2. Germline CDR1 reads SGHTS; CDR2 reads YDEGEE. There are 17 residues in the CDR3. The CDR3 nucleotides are TGTGCCAGCAGCCCTGGGACTAGCGGGAGTAGGTCGAATGAGCAGGTCTTC. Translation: CASSPGTSGSRSNEQVF.